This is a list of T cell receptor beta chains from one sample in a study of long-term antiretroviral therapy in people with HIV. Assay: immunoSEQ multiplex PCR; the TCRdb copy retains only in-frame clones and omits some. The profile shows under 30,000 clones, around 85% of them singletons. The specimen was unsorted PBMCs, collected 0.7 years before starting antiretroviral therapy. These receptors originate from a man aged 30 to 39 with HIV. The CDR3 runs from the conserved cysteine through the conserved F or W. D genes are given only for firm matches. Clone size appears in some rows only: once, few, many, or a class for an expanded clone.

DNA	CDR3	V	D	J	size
TGTGCCAGCAGTTTACCCATCGGGAACACTGAAGCTTTCTTT	CASSLPIGNTEAFF	TRBV28	NA	TRBJ1-1	NA
TGTGCCAGCAGTTACTCGAATTGGGACGGCTACGAGCAGTACTTC	CASSYSNWDGYEQYF	TRBV6-6	NA	TRBJ2-7	few
TGCGCCAGCAGCTTAGGCCAGGGGGTGACTGAAGCTTTCTTT	CASSLGQGVTEAFF	TRBV5-1	TRBD1	TRBJ1-1	NA
TGTGCCAGCAGCCTTGACAGGGGCTATGGCTACACCTTC	CASSLDRGYGYTF	TRBV7-2	TRBD1	TRBJ1-2	NA
TGTGCCAGCAGCCGGGACAGTTTAGGCAATCAGCCCCAGCATTTT	CASSRDSLGNQPQHF	TRBV11-2	TRBD1	TRBJ1-5	NA
TGCGCCAGCAGCCTTGAGGGGATGAAGAATGAAAAACTGTTTTTT	CASSLEGMKNEKLFF	TRBV5-1	NA	TRBJ1-4	NA
TGTGCCAGCAGCTCGGGGACAGTTCGGTTGTCCCAGTACTTC	CASSSGTVRLSQYF	TRBV11-2	TRBD1	TRBJ2-5	NA
TGTGCCACCAGCAGAGATGTAGGGATGAACACTGAAGCTTTCTTT	CATSRDVGMNTEAFF	TRBV15	NA	TRBJ1-1	NA
TGTGCCAGCAGCCTCGTTCCTAATGAAAAACTGTTTTTT	CASSLVPNEKLFF	TRBV5-4	NA	TRBJ1-4	once
TGTGCCAGCAGCTTGGGACAGCGCTTGCAGACTAATGAAAAACTGTTTTTT	CASSLGQRLQTNEKLFF	TRBV7-9	TRBD1	TRBJ1-4	NA
TGCGCCAGCAGCTTCGACTCCTATAATTCACCCCTCCACTTT	CASSFDSYNSPLHF	TRBV5-1	NA	TRBJ1-6	NA
TGTGCCAGCAAGCGGGGGAAGGGGAGTCAAGAGACCCAGTACTTC	CASKRGKGSQETQYF	TRBV25-1	TRBD2	TRBJ2-5	NA
TGTGCCAGCGGTTATAGCGGGATTAGCACAGATACGCAGTATTTT	CASGYSGISTDTQYF	TRBV5-6	TRBD2	TRBJ2-3	NA
TGTGCCAGCTCACCACCGGGGGCGAGGGAAAAACTGTTTTTT	CASSPPGAREKLFF	TRBV18	NA	TRBJ1-4	NA
TGTGCCAGCACCCCCAACTGGGGAGATACGCAGTATTTT	CASTPNWGDTQYF	TRBV7-2	NA	TRBJ2-3	NA